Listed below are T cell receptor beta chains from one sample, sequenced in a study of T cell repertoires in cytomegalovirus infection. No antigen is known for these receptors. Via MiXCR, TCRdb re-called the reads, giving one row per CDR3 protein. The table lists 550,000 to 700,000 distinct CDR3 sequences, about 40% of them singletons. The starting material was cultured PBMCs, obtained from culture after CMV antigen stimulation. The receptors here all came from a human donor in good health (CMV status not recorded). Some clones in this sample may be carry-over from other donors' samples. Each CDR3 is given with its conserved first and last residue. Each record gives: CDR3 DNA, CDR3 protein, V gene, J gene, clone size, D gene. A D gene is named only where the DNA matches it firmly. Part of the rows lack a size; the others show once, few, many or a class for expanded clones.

DNA: TGTGCCAGCAGCCAAGTTTATTACGGCACAGATACGCAGTATTTT
CDR3: CASSQVYYGTDTQYF
V: TRBV3-1
J: TRBJ2-3
size: few
D: NA

DNA: TGCGCCAGCAGCTTTTTTCCAGGGGCGAACACCGGGGAGCTGTTTTTT
CDR3: CASSFFPGANTGELFF
V: TRBV5-1
J: TRBJ2-2
size: NA
D: NA

DNA: TGTGCCAGCAGCCAAGCGGGTTTAGCCAAAAACATTCAGTACTTC
CDR3: CASSQAGLAKNIQYF
V: TRBV7-2
J: TRBJ2-4
size: few
D: NA

DNA: TGCGCCAGCAGCACCTTACTAGCGGGGGGACAAGAGACCCAGTACTTC
CDR3: CASSTLLAGGQETQYF
V: TRBV5-1
J: TRBJ2-5
size: few
D: TRBD2

DNA: TGTGCCAGCAGTTGGGAGGGTATCTCTCAGCCCCAGCATTTT
CDR3: CASSWEGISQPQHF
V: TRBV6-6
J: TRBJ1-5
size: NA
D: NA

DNA: TGTGCCAGCAGTTATACCCAAAGTACCCACGAGCAGTACTTC
CDR3: CASSYTQSTHEQYF
V: TRBV6-5
J: TRBJ2-7
size: NA
D: NA

DNA: TGCACCCCGAATCGTTGGGGGGCCAAATACAATGAGCAGTTCTTC
CDR3: CTPNRWGAKYNEQFF
V: TRBV29-1
J: TRBJ2-1
size: NA
D: NA

DNA: TGTGCCAGCAGCCAAAGAGGGGATGAAGGGCCCCAGCATTTT
CDR3: CASSQRGDEGPQHF
V: TRBV7-2
J: TRBJ1-5
size: many
D: NA

DNA: TGTGCCAGCCCGCCCGTTATGAACACTGAAGCTTTCTTT
CDR3: CASPPVMNTEAFF
V: TRBV25-1
J: TRBJ1-1
size: few
D: NA

DNA: TGCGCCAGCTTCGGACAGGAGGAAGATGGATTCCAAGAGACCCAGTACTTC
CDR3: CASFGQEEDGFQETQYF
V: TRBV5-1
J: TRBJ2-5
size: few
D: TRBD1

DNA: TGTGCCACCCAGGGGGGGCTCGGACCTAGGTATTTT
CDR3: CATQGGLGPRYF
V: TRBV27
J: TRBJ2-3
size: NA
D: NA

DNA: TGTGCCACCAGCAGAGATGGTGGACAGGGGGCGTTTGAGCAGTTCTTC
CDR3: CATSRDGGQGAFEQFF
V: TRBV15
J: TRBJ2-1
size: NA
D: TRBD1

DNA: TGTGCCCTGTGGAGGGGGGGCAATGAGCAGTTCTTC
CDR3: CALWRGGNEQFF
V: TRBV6-1
J: TRBJ2-1
size: NA
D: NA

DNA: TGCGCCAGCAGCCAAGACAATGGACTAGCCTACGAGCAGTACTTC
CDR3: CASSQDNGLAYEQYF
V: TRBV4-3
J: TRBJ2-7
size: once
D: TRBD2

DNA: TGTGCCATCAGTGATTCAGGGGAAGAGACCCAGTACTTC
CDR3: CAISDSGEETQYF
V: TRBV10-3
J: TRBJ2-5
size: NA
D: NA

DNA: TGCAGTGCTAGCCACAACTATGGCTACACCTTC
CDR3: CSASHNYGYTF
V: TRBV20-1
J: TRBJ1-2
size: NA
D: NA

DNA: TGTGCCAGCAGTCATACAGGGGGAGGCTATGGCTACACCTTC
CDR3: CASSHTGGGYGYTF
V: TRBV27
J: TRBJ1-2
size: NA
D: TRBD1

DNA: TGTGCCAGCAGTGCGGAACTACAGGACAGCGGGAGGTTC
CDR3: CASSAELQDSGRF
V: TRBV2
J: TRBJ2-7
size: NA
D: TRBD2

DNA: TGCAGTGCCGCGGGGTCGAGCACTGAAGCTTTCTTT
CDR3: CSAAGSSTEAFF
V: TRBV20-1
J: TRBJ1-1
size: NA
D: NA

DNA: TGTGCCAGCAGTCCTATCCCGTCTCTCGGGCCTCACCTTTCAGATACGCAGTATTTT
CDR3: CASSPIPSLGPHLSDTQYF
V: TRBV7-9
J: TRBJ2-3
size: NA
D: NA

DNA: TGTGCCAGCAGTTACCCTGACAGGGTTGATCAGCCCCAGCATTTT
CDR3: CASSYPDRVDQPQHF
V: TRBV12-3/TRBV12-4
J: TRBJ1-5
size: few
D: TRBD1

DNA: TGTGCCAGCAGCCGTAGGACTAGCGGGGGTATCAACTCCTACAATGAGCAGTTCTTC
CDR3: CASSRRTSGGINSYNEQFF
V: TRBV7-8
J: TRBJ2-1
size: few
D: TRBD2

DNA: TGTGCCAGCAGCGACGGGGGAGTGAACACCGGGGAGCTGTTTTTT
CDR3: CASSDGGVNTGELFF
V: TRBV7-2
J: TRBJ2-2
size: many
D: NA

DNA: TGTGCCAGCAGTTTATCTGGAGGGAGCCCCGAGCAGTTCTTC
CDR3: CASSLSGGSPEQFF
V: TRBV27
J: TRBJ2-1
size: NA
D: NA

DNA: TGTGCCAGCAGCTTAGAATGGGGGACAGGGCATTCACCCCTCCACTTT
CDR3: CASSLEWGTGHSPLHF
V: TRBV7-2
J: TRBJ1-6
size: few
D: TRBD1

DNA: TGTGCCAGCAGCCTTTTCCGGGGGAGGGCGACTGAAGCTTTCTTT
CDR3: CASSLFRGRATEAFF
V: TRBV7-6
J: TRBJ1-1
size: many
D: NA

DNA: TGTGCCAGCACCTCAACAGGGGCCTATAATTCACCCCTCCACTTT
CDR3: CASTSTGAYNSPLHF
V: TRBV11-2
J: TRBJ1-6
size: few
D: TRBD1

DNA: TGTGCCAGCAGCCCCGGGACAGGGGGCGGTGGAGATACGCAGTATTTT
CDR3: CASSPGTGGGGDTQYF
V: TRBV7-2
J: TRBJ2-3
size: NA
D: TRBD1

DNA: TGTGCCAGCAGCTCTTCCGGACTAGCGGGTGGCAATGAGCAGTTCTTC
CDR3: CASSSSGLAGGNEQFF
V: TRBV7-8
J: TRBJ2-1
size: NA
D: TRBD2

DNA: TGTGCCAGTAGTGTGGCACAAGCTTGGAACACCGGGGAGCTGTTTTTT
CDR3: CASSVAQAWNTGELFF
V: TRBV19
J: TRBJ2-2
size: few
D: NA

DNA: TGTGCCACCAGCAGGGGGACAGGGGTTCACCTCCGCTACAATGAGCAGTTCTTC
CDR3: CATSRGTGVHLRYNEQFF
V: TRBV15
J: TRBJ2-1
size: few
D: TRBD1

DNA: TGTGCCAGCAGACGAACCGGGACACCGGGTGAAGCTTTCTTT
CDR3: CASRRTGTPGEAFF
V: TRBV2
J: TRBJ1-1
size: NA
D: NA

DNA: TGCAGCGCAGGGGTAATACACACTGAAGCTTTCTTT
CDR3: CSAGVIHTEAFF
V: TRBV29-1
J: TRBJ1-1
size: NA
D: NA

DNA: TGTGCCAGCAGCCCGCCCCCCTCTCCCTCTGGAAGTGGCATATATTTT
CDR3: CASSPPPSPSGSGIYF
V: TRBV7-2
J: TRBJ1-3
size: many
D: NA

DNA: TGTGCCAGCAGCTTAGGATTTGGGACTAGCCTGTACAATGAGCAGTTCTTC
CDR3: CASSLGFGTSLYNEQFF
V: TRBV7-2
J: TRBJ2-1
size: NA
D: TRBD2

DNA: TGTGCCAGCAGCCGGGAAAGATGGACTAGTGGGTCCGAGCAGTACTTC
CDR3: CASSRERWTSGSEQYF
V: TRBV7-6
J: TRBJ2-7
size: NA
D: TRBD2

DNA: TGTGCCAGCAGCCCTGAATTGGGACTAGATTACAATGAGCAGTTCTTC
CDR3: CASSPELGLDYNEQFF
V: TRBV7-2
J: TRBJ2-1
size: NA
D: TRBD2

DNA: TGTGCCAGTACCCTCGCCAGCAATCAGCCCCAGCATTTT
CDR3: CASTLASNQPQHF
V: TRBV19
J: TRBJ1-5
size: NA
D: NA

DNA: TGTGCCATCAGTCCGGACCCAAATTACAATGAGCAGTTCTTC
CDR3: CAISPDPNYNEQFF
V: TRBV10-3
J: TRBJ2-1
size: few
D: NA

DNA: TGTGCCAGCAGCCACGGGACAGAGTACGAGCAGTACTTC
CDR3: CASSHGTEYEQYF
V: TRBV7-2
J: TRBJ2-7
size: few
D: TRBD1

DNA: TGTGCCAGCACTGGGACAGGGATATACAATGAGCAGTTCTTC
CDR3: CASTGTGIYNEQFF
V: TRBV2
J: TRBJ2-1
size: NA
D: TRBD1

DNA: TGTGCCAGCAGTGAGGGAGGCGTCTTAACTAATTCACCCCTCCACTTT
CDR3: CASSEGGVLTNSPLHF
V: TRBV6-1
J: TRBJ1-6
size: NA
D: NA

DNA: TGTGCCAGCAGCTTACTACAGGGGAAGAACACCATATATTTT
CDR3: CASSLLQGKNTIYF
V: TRBV11-2
J: TRBJ1-3
size: few
D: TRBD1

DNA: TGTGCCAGCAGCCGCGGGCCGGGAGCATGGTACTTC
CDR3: CASSRGPGAWYF
V: TRBV7-6
J: TRBJ2-7
size: NA
D: NA

DNA: TGTGCCAGCAGCGATCGGACGCCAGGGGCAGATACGCAGTATTTT
CDR3: CASSDRTPGADTQYF
V: TRBV11-1
J: TRBJ2-3
size: NA
D: NA

DNA: TGTGCCAGCAGCCCCGGAAGGCTCTCCTACAATGAGCAGTTCTTC
CDR3: CASSPGRLSYNEQFF
V: TRBV7-7
J: TRBJ2-1
size: few
D: NA

DNA: TGTGCCAGCAGTCTGTCGGAGACTAGCGGGACGTACAATGAGCAGTTCTTC
CDR3: CASSLSETSGTYNEQFF
V: TRBV12-3/TRBV12-4
J: TRBJ2-1
size: NA
D: TRBD2

DNA: TGTGCCAGCAGCAAACAGTATGGCTACACCTTC
CDR3: CASSKQYGYTF
V: TRBV2
J: TRBJ1-2
size: NA
D: NA

DNA: TGTGCCAGCAGCTTCACTAGCGGTTCCTCCTACGAGCAGTACTTC
CDR3: CASSFTSGSSYEQYF
V: TRBV7-2
J: TRBJ2-7
size: NA
D: TRBD2

DNA: TGTGCCAGCAGCTTAAGCGGGACTCTTTACAATGAGCAGTTCTTC
CDR3: CASSLSGTLYNEQFF
V: TRBV7-6
J: TRBJ2-1
size: NA
D: TRBD2

DNA: TGTGCCAGCAGCCCCACAGGGGAGCCTTACACCGGGGAGCTGTTTTTT
CDR3: CASSPTGEPYTGELFF
V: TRBV7-6
J: TRBJ2-2
size: NA
D: TRBD1

DNA: TGTGCCAGCAGCCATAGTAGACGGGGGGCGGCGTGGGAGACCCAGTACTTC
CDR3: CASSHSRRGAAWETQYF
V: TRBV14
J: TRBJ2-5
size: NA
D: NA

DNA: TGTGCCAGCAGTGAATCCCGGGGAAGGGCAGATACGCAGTATTTT
CDR3: CASSESRGRADTQYF
V: TRBV2
J: TRBJ2-3
size: NA
D: NA

DNA: TGTGCCAGCAGCAGACGACTGAACACAGATACGCAGTATTTT
CDR3: CASSRRLNTDTQYF
V: TRBV7-8
J: TRBJ2-3
size: NA
D: NA

DNA: TGTGCCACAGCCACCCAGACTACCCAAACCCCCTACTACAATGAGCAGTTCTTC
CDR3: CATATQTTQTPYYNEQFF
V: TRBV6-2/TRBV6-3
J: TRBJ2-1
size: few
D: NA